This TCR beta chain was found in a study of blood T cell repertoires in COVID-19. Study summary: COVID-19 samples collected from the United States, Italy and Spain covered acute and convalescent phases. PBMCs, B-cell-depleted T cells, or T cells provided the cDNA or gDNA that made up the material.

Original processing methods: Amplification from reference gene primers served as the basis for estimated nucleated cell counts. Produced via immunoSEQ multiplex PCR; TCRdb's table is partial and in-frame only. That table is the source of V, J and clone size, and D and trimming were worked out from the DNA. The data hold some 60,000 clones, with more than 85% observed a single time. This CDR3 is built from 16 residues. Per the germline V gene, CDR1 is KGHSH and CDR2 is LQKENI. Trimming removed 6 bases from V and 4 bases from J; junction bases left unmatched: 13. The specimen sequenced was peripheral blood. The chain couples TRBV18 to TRBJ1-1, with 8 nucleotides matching TRBD1. The origin of this receptor is a man between 60 and 75 years old with acute or convalescent COVID-19. CDR3 DNA: TGTGCCAGCTCCCAGGCCCAGGGGGCGCCGGGCACTGAAGCTTTCTTT. It yields the protein CASSQAQGAPGTEAFF.